The 17 T cell receptor beta chains below were found in one sample sequenced in a study of tissue T cells after allogeneic stem cell transplantation. Generated by immunoSEQ multiplex PCR, the TCRdb table keeps only in-frame clones and is missing some. Among over 950 clones, 70% were seen once, and the ten largest hold roughly 25%. The input for sequencing was skin, taken at autopsy. The receptors were gathered from an older male patient with steroid-refractory graft-versus-host disease after an allogeneic stem cell transplant. Some of the T cells might come from the graft donor.

The chain uses TRBV4-1 and TRBJ2-3; 11 bases line up with TRBD2. Trimming removed 5 bases from V and 0 bases from J; junction bases left unmatched: 4. Germline V gives CDR1 MGHRA, CDR2 YSYEKL. The CDR3 has 16 amino acids. This chain's CDR3 is CASSSRTSGSTDTQYF. The CDR3 DNA reads TGCGCCAGCAGCTCTCGGACTAGCGGGAGCACAGATACGCAGTATTTT.

V and J are TRBV7-2 and TRBJ1-1, with D unresolved. This CDR3 is 16 amino acids long. CDR1 and CDR2 (germline): SGHTA, FQGNSA. The germline V and J ends were trimmed by 3 bases and 11 bases, with 25 bases remaining between them. The CDR3 protein is CASSFISVVISASAFF. The CDR3 DNA follows: TGTGCCAGCAGCTTCATTTCCGTGGTTATCAGCGCCAGTGCTTTCTTT.

The genes are TRBV25-1 and TRBJ2-3; 16 bases line up with TRBD2. The germline V gene encodes CDR1 MGHDK and CDR2 SYGVNS. The CDR3 consists of 13 residues. V lost 7 bases to trimming and J lost 9 bases; unmatched junction nucleotides: 1. CDR3 DNA sequence: TGTGCCAGCATGGGACTAGCGGGGGGGACGCAGTATTTT. The encoded protein is CASMGLAGGTQYF.

This sequence joins TRBV5-4 and TRBJ2-2; no firm D call. The CDR3 spans 15 residues. Germline CDR1 SGHNT, CDR2 YYREEE (reference sequence). The V and J ends lost 4 bases and 4 bases respectively, with 14 bases between them. This CDR3 is CASSLAGRPTGELFF. The CDR3 DNA reads as TGTGCCAGCAGCCTGGCTGGGCGACCCACCGGGGAGCTGTTTTTT.

This clone ranks as large. The chain is built from TRBV25-1 and TRBJ1-6; no firm D call. V was trimmed by 0 bases and J by 5 bases, leaving 8 bases between them. The length of the CDR3 is 15 residues. Germline loops: CDR1 MGHDK, CDR2 SYGVNS. In nucleotides, the CDR3 is TGTGCCAGCAGTGAATATCGCGCGAATAATTCACCCCTCCACTTT. It translates to CASSEYRANNSPLHF.

Written as DNA, the CDR3 is TGTGCCAGCAGTTTTCAAACAGGGGAGACCCAGTACTTC. Its protein product is CASSFQTGETQYF. V is TRBV7-2 and J is TRBJ2-5; possibly TRBD1 for D (6 bases). CDR3 size: 13 residues. Germline CDR1 reads SGHTA; CDR2 reads FQGNSA. Trimming shortened V by 6 bases and J by 5 bases, and 13 bases separated the two germline ends. The whole variable domain, remainder taken from reference TRBV7-2 and TRBJ2-5, is GAGVSQSPSNKVTEKGKDVELRCDPISGHTALYWYRQSLGQGLEFLIYFQGNSAPDKSGLPSDRFSAERTGGSVSTLTIQRTQQEDSAVYLCASSFQTGETQYFGPGTRLLVL.

The chain recombines TRBV9 with TRBJ1-2, with TRBD1 as a possible D gene (6 bases). The germline CDR1 and CDR2 sequences are SGDLS and YYNGEE. This CDR3 is 16 amino acids long. Trimming pared 3 bases from V and 0 bases from J, leaving 15 bases between. The CDR3 nucleotides are TGTGCCAGCAGCGGATACAGGGAGGAGGCTAACTATGGCTACACCTTC. Its protein product is CASSGYREEANYGYTF.

This clone was picked up a small number of times. This rearrangement joins TRBV4-1 to TRBJ2-7; 7 bases are shared with TRBD2. The CDR3 spans 17 residues. V lost 0 bases to trimming and J lost 7 bases; unmatched junction nucleotides: 15. Germline V gene sequence: CDR1 MGHRA, CDR2 YSYEKL. In nucleotides, the CDR3 is TGCGCCAGCAGCCAAGATTTCCGGGGAAGAGGGAGGGGAGAGCAGTACTTC. Protein product: CASSQDFRGRGRGEQYF.

The rearrangement uses TRBV27 and TRBJ2-3; TRBD2 might be the D (6 bases). Germline CDR1 MNHEY, CDR2 SMNVEV (reference sequence). V was cut by 2 bases and J by 14 bases, with 11 bases left in between. The CDR3 runs to 11 residues. The CDR3 nucleotides are TGTGCCAGCAGTTTAGGGGGGAATATGTATTTT. Protein product: CASSLGGNMYF.

The chain links TRBV15 to TRBJ2-1; tentative D call: TRBD1 (6 bases). The CDR3 length is 14 residues. Trimming shortened V by 0 bases and J by 10 bases, and 13 bases separated the two germline ends. In germline, CDR1 is LNHNV, CDR2 YYDKDF (reference sequence). CDR3 DNA: TGTGCCACCAGCAGAGATAGGGGGATGGGGGAGCAGTTCTTC. Translating it yields CATSRDRGMGEQFF.

This clone was observed a few times. The V and J genes are TRBV24-1 and TRBJ2-1, with 12 bases matching TRBD2. Trimming removed 10 bases from V and 5 bases from J; junction bases left unmatched: 5. The CDR3 has 14 amino acids. Germline V gene data show CDR1 as KGHDR and CDR2 as SFDVKD. CDR3 in DNA: TGTGCCACGAGGACTAGCGGGGCTGACAATGAGCAGTTCTTC. Protein sequence: CATRTSGADNEQFF.

This chain links TRBV7-3 with TRBJ2-1; D is unresolved. Germline loops: CDR1 SGHTA, CDR2 FQGTGA. Trimming took 3 bases from V and 6 from J, leaving 15 bases between them. The CDR3 covers 15 residues. In DNA form, the CDR3 reads TGTGCCAGCAGCTTGAGAGGTCCGATAATCAATGAGCAGTTCTTC. This codes for CASSLRGPIINEQFF.

The V gene is TRBV5-6, the J gene TRBJ2-3; TRBD2 agrees at 12 bases. V dropped 5 bases and J dropped 4; count of bases not matched to a gene: 5. Germline-derived CDR1 and CDR2 are SGHDT and YYEEEE. This CDR3 region has 15 residues. CDR3 sequence (DNA): TGTGCCAGCAGTCCTGGACTAGCGGGGTCAGATACGCAGTATTTT. Its translation: CASSPGLAGSDTQYF.

This clone came up once. V usage is TRBV7-3 and J usage is TRBJ1-3; D is possibly TRBD1 (5 bases). The germline V gene encodes CDR1 SGHTA and CDR2 FQGTGA. V lost 3 bases and J lost 0, with 6 bases in between. This CDR3 is built from 14 residues. As DNA, the CDR3 is TGTGCCAGCAGCTTGGGGGGCTCTGGAAACACCATATATTTT. It specifies CASSLGGSGNTIYF.

In DNA form, the CDR3 reads TGTGCCAGCAGCCAAGAATCCCCTGGAACTGAAGCTTTCTTT. As protein: CASSQESPGTEAFF. The chain uses TRBV14 and TRBJ1-1, with D hard to call. V lost 0 bases and J 5 bases, leaving 10 bases between the germline ends. Germline CDR1 is SGHDN and CDR2 is FVKESK. This CDR3 region has 14 residues.

This chain joins TRBV27 and TRBJ2-3, with a possible D match to TRBD1 (7 bases). The CDR3 runs 16 residues. The germline V gene encodes CDR1 MNHEY and CDR2 SMNVEV (reference sequence). With 4 bases removed from V and 4 bases from J, the gap between germline ends came to 18 bases. The CDR3 bases are TGTGCCAGCAGTTCCTCTAGCACAGGGGAGGCAGATACGCAGTATTTT. Amino acid sequence: CASSSSSTGEADTQYF.

V is TRBV11-3 and J is TRBJ2-1, with TRBD1 matching 8 bases. Trimming cost V 5 bases and J 4 bases; bases outside gene matches: 4. This CDR3 spans 14 amino acids. Germline loops: CDR1 SGHNT, CDR2 YENEEA. The DNA of the CDR3 is TGTGCCAGCAGCCCGGACAGGGCTTACAATGAGCAGTTCTTC. Encoded protein: CASSPDRAYNEQFF.